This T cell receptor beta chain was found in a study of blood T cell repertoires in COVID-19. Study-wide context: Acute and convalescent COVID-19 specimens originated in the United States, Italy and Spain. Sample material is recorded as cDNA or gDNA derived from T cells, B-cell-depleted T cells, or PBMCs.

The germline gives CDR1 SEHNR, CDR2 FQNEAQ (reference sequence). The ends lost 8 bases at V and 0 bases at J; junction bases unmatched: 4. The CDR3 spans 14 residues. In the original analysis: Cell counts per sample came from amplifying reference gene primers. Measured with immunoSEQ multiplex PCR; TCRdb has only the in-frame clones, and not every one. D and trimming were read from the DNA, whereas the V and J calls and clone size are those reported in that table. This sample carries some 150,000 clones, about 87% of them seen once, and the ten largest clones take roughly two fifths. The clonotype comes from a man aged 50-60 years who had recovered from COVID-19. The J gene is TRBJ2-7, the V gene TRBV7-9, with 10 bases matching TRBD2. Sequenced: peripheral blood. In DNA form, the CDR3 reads TGTGCCAGCGGAGGGACTAGCGACTCCTACGAGCAGTACTTC. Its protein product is CASGGTSDSYEQYF.